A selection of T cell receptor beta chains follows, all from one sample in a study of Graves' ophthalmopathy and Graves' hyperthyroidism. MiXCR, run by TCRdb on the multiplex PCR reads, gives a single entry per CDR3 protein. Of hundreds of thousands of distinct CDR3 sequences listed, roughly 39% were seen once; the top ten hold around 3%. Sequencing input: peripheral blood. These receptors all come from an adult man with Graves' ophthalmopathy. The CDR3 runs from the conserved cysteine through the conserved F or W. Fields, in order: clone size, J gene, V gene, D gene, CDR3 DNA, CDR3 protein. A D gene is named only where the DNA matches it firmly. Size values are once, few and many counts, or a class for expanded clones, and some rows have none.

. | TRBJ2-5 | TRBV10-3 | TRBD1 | TGTGCCATCAGTGAGGGGACAGGGGGCGCAGAGACCCAGTACTTC | CAISEGTGGAETQYF
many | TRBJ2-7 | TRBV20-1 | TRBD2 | TGCAGTGCAATAGCGGGAGGGCCCGACGAGCAGTACTTC | CSAIAGGPDEQYF
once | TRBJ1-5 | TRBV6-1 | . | TGTGCCAGCAGTGTACAGGAGTCCGGCGGTCAGCCCCAGCATTTT | CASSVQESGGQPQHF
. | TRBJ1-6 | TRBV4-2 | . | TGTGCCAGCAGCCAAGATAAGGCCAGTTTACAACTTAATAATTCACCCCTCCACTTT | CASSQDKASLQLNNSPLHF
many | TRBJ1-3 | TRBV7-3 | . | TGTGCCAGCAGCTTACCTGGAAACACCATATATTTT | CASSLPGNTIYF
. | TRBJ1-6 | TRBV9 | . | TGTGCCAGCACCCACCCCTACAGGGTTCCCCCCACCCTCCACTTT | CASTHPYRVPPTLHF
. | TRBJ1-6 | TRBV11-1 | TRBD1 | TGTGCCAGCAGCTTAGCGGGGACAGGGGGAGGCCAGCCCCTCCACTTT | CASSLAGTGGGQPLHF
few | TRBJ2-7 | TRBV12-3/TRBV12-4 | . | TGTGCCAGCAGTTTCCTGGACACCTACGCCTACGAGCAGTACTTC | CASSFLDTYAYEQYF
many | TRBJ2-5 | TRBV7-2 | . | TGTGCCAGCAGCCCACGGGGGGCCAGCGGGGAGACCCAGTACTTC | CASSPRGASGETQYF
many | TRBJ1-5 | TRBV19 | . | TGTGCCAGTAGTAGGGGACACACCTATAGCAATCAGCCCCAGCATTTT | CASSRGHTYSNQPQHF